Detailed here is one TCR beta chain. What it binds is not known. V gave up 6 bases and J gave up 0 bases; unmatched junction bases: 9. The CDR3 runs 17 residues. The V gene's germline CDR1 is MNHEY and CDR2 SVGEGT. This record comes from a study of T cell repertoires in cytomegalovirus infection. Study information: Through public TCR beta signatures, both CMV infection and matching HLA type were indicated. Findings of the study overall: Carriers of CMV and the relevant HLA type were discriminated by public TCR beta frequency. There were HLA-C-restricted CMV-specific TCR beta clonotypes dominating the ex vivo response.

One entry per CDR3 protein, called by TCRdb with MiXCR from the reads. The sample consists of about 150,000 distinct CDR3 sequences, around 30% of them appearing once. The sample here was CD8+ T cells from cultured PBMCs, taken from culture after CMV antigen stimulation. J is TRBJ2-7 and V is TRBV6-2 or TRBV6-3; TRBD2 matches at 12 bases. The TCR originated in a human donor in good health (CMV status not recorded). Some clones in this sample may be carry-over from other donors' samples. CDR3 sequence (DNA): TGTGCCAGCAGGACGCGGCTAGCGGGGGGGAGCTCCTACGAGCAGTACTTC. This gives the protein CASRTRLAGGSSYEQYF.